Here is one TCR beta chain with its context. Specified time point: newly diagnosed GD, antithyroid drugs for less than 3 months. Extracted RNA from PBMCs served as the source of the TCR library. The data belong to a study of regulatory T cells in long-lasting Graves disease. Study context: Prior antithyroid drug treatment in newly diagnosed Graves' patients lasted under 3 months.

With 5 bases removed from V and 4 bases from J, the gap between germline ends came to 18 bases. The germline V gene encodes CDR1 SGDLS and CDR2 YYNGEE. This CDR3 contains 15 residues. For TCR beta, libraries came from iRepertoire HTBI primers and Arm-PCR of CDR3 regions. Source study methods: Segment identification across samples yielded 62 TRBV and some 13 TRBJ segments. TCRdb analysed the multiplex PCR reads with MiXCR anew, one entry per CDR3 protein. The V and J calls reflect TCRdb's pipeline rather than the authors' work. The repertoire holds 400,000 to 500,000 distinct CDR3 sequences, with around 14% as singletons. This same sample was also taken into another study, of T cells in Graves' hyperthyroidism and ophthalmopathy. From that second work: First-round RT-PCR targeting the TCR CDR3 was performed with the HTBI primer set.

V and J are TRBV9 and TRBJ1-1; D gene unclear. This sample comprised peripheral blood mononuclear cells (PBMCs), obtained at new diagnosis, from a patient treated with antithyroid drugs. The TCR originated in a woman in her twenties or thirties with Graves disease. CDR3 DNA: TGTGCCAGCAGTTCTTCTTACCAGGTGGTCACTGAAGCTTTCTTT. This codes for CASSSSYQVVTEAFF.